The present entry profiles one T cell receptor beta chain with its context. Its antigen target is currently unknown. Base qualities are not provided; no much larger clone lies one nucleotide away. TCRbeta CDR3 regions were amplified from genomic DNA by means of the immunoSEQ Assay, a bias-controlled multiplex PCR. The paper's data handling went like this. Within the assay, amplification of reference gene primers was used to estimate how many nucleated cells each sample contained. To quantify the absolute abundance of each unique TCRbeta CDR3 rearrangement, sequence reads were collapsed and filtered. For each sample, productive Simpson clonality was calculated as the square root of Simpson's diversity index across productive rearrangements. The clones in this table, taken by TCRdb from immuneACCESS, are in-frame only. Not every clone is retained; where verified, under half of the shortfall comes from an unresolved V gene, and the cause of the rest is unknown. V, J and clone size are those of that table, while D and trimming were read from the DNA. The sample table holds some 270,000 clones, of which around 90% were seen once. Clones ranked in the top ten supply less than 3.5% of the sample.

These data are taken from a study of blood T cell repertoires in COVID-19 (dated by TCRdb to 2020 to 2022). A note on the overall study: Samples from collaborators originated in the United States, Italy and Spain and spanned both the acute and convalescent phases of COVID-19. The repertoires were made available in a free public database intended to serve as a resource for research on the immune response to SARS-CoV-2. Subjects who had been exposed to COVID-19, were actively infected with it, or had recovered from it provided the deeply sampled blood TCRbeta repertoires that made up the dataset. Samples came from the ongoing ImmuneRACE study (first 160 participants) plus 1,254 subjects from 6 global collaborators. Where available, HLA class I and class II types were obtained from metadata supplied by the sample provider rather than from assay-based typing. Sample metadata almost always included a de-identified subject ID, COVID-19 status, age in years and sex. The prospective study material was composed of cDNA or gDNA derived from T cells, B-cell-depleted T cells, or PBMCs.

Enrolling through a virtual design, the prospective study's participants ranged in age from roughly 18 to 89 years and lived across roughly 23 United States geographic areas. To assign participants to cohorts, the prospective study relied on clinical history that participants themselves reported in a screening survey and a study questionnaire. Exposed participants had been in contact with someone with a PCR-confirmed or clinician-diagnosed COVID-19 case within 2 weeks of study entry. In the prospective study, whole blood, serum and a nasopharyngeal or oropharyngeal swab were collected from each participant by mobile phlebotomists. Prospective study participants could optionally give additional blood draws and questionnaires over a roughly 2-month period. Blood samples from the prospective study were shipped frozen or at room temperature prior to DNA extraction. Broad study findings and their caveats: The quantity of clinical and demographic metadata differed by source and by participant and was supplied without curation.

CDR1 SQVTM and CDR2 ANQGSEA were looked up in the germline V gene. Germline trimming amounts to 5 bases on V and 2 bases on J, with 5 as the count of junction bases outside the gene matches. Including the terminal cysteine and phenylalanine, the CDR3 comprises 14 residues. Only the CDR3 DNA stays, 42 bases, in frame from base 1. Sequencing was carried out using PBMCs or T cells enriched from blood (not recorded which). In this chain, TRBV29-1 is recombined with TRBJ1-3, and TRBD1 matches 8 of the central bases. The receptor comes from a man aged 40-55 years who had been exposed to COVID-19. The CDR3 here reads CSVIETGAGNTIYF. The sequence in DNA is TGCAGCGTTATAGAGACAGGGGCTGGAAACACCATATATTTT.